This is a list of T cell receptor beta chains from one sample in a study of immune heterogeneity within non-small cell lung tumors. MiXCR was run by TCRdb on the multiplex PCR reads, yielding one entry per CDR3 protein. The sample includes 20,000 to 25,000 distinct CDR3 sequences, approximately 30% of them seen just once. Specimen: lung tumor tissue. These receptors all come from a man aged 35-49 years with non-small cell lung cancer. CDR3s include the opening cysteine and the closing phenylalanine or tryptophan. The D gene is left open where the match is weak. Part of the rows lack a size; the others show once, few, many or a class for expanded clones.

-,TRBD2,TRBV5-6,TRBJ2-1,CASSSPGRPSGNEQFF,TGTGCCAGCAGTTCCCCAGGCCGGCCTAGCGGCAATGAGCAGTTCTTC
-,TRBD2,TRBV9,TRBJ2-1,CASTLSGTSGYNEQFF,TGTGCCAGCACCCTAAGCGGGACTAGCGGATACAATGAGCAGTTCTTC
few,TRBD1,TRBV13,TRBJ1-1,CASGLTGTGATEAFF,TGTGCCAGCGGCTTAACCGGGACAGGGGCCACTGAAGCTTTCTTT
medium-sized,-,TRBV2,TRBJ2-7,CASRYDEQYF,TGTGCCAGCAGGTATGACGAGCAGTACTTC
-,TRBD1,TRBV18,TRBJ1-6,CASSPGTVNSPLHF,TGTGCCAGCTCACCCGGGACAGTAAATTCACCCCTCCACTTT
-,-,TRBV28,TRBJ2-5,CASSAGREQETQYF,TGTGCCAGCAGTGCGGGGCGAGAGCAAGAGACCCAGTACTTC
-,-,TRBV27,TRBJ2-1,CASSRLGVSEQFF,TGTGCCAGCAGCCGACTAGGGGTGTCGGAGCAGTTCTTC
medium-sized,TRBD1,TRBV20-1,TRBJ1-2,CSAQAGGNYGYTF,TGCAGTGCGCAAGCAGGGGGCAACTATGGCTACACCTTC
-,TRBD1,TRBV7-6,TRBJ1-6,CASSEYGGQGNNSPLHF,TGTGCCAGCAGCGAATATGGGGGACAGGGCAATAATTCACCCCTCCACTTT
many,-,TRBV19,TRBJ2-3,CASSPATGTDTQYF,TGTGCCAGTAGTCCCGCGACGGGCACAGATACGCAGTATTTT
-,-,TRBV20-1,TRBJ1-5,CSARRNRANHPQHF,TGCAGTGCTAGACGAAACAGGGCTAATCACCCCCAGCATTTT
many,TRBD1,TRBV7-2,TRBJ1-2,CASSSRGDRGVGRRYGYTF,TGTGCCAGCAGCTCTCGGGGGGACAGGGGAGTAGGGAGGAGGTATGGCTACACCTTC
many,-,TRBV7-6,TRBJ1-2,CASSPRAEQGVNYGYTF,TGTGCCAGCAGCCCGCGGGCGGAACAGGGAGTTAACTATGGCTACACCTTC
many,TRBD2,TRBV24-1,TRBJ2-1,CATSGVREGLSYNEQFF,TGTGCCACCTCCGGGGTGCGGGAGGGCCTATCCTACAATGAGCAGTTCTTC
many,-,TRBV10-2,TRBJ2-3,CASKASGTDTQYF,TGCGCCAGCAAGGCTAGCGGCACAGATACGCAGTATTTT
many,-,TRBV7-6,TRBJ1-5,CASRRVEWGNQPQHF,TGTGCCAGCAGGAGGGTGGAGTGGGGCAATCAGCCCCAGCATTTT
many,-,TRBV20-1,TRBJ1-6,CSALGSTGYSPLHF,TGCAGTGCTTTAGGGTCGACGGGATACTCACCCCTCCACTTT
many,-,TRBV19,TRBJ2-7,CASSPWGGGTTYEQYF,TGTGCCAGTAGTCCCTGGGGAGGGGGCACTACCTACGAGCAGTACTTC
few,-,TRBV14,TRBJ2-1,CASSQQTGYNEQFF,TGTGCCAGCAGCCAACAGACAGGTTACAATGAGCAGTTCTTC
-,-,TRBV4-1,TRBJ2-1,CASSQGEALNNEQFF,TGCGCCAGCAGCCAAGGGGAGGCTTTGAACAATGAGCAGTTCTTC
many,-,TRBV20-1,TRBJ1-1,CSALSWEPGRGAFF,TGCAGTGCCCTGAGCTGGGAGCCGGGGCGGGGAGCTTTCTTT
few,TRBD1,TRBV5-1,TRBJ1-1,CASSLVPGGSSGNTEAFF,TGCGCCAGCAGCTTGGTACCAGGGGGCAGTTCGGGAAACACTGAAGCTTTCTTT
many,-,TRBV7-9,TRBJ1-2,CASSLAAGLRGYTF,TGTGCCAGCAGCTTAGCGGCGGGGTTGAGGGGCTACACCTTC
-,-,TRBV3-1,TRBJ2-1,CASSQPLTTRLGGEQFF,TGTGCCAGCAGCCAACCTCTGACTACTCGATTGGGGGGTGAGCAGTTCTTC
medium-sized,-,TRBV6-1,TRBJ1-5,CASKGTPNQPQHF,TGTGCCAGCAAGGGGACACCTAATCAGCCCCAGCATTTT
-,-,TRBV19,TRBJ1-5,CASSINPRETRYSNQPQHF,TGTGCCAGTAGTATCAATCCTCGGGAAACCAGATATAGCAATCAGCCCCAGCATTTT
-,-,TRBV7-9,TRBJ2-1,CASSLTQGSNEQFF,TGTGCCAGCAGCTTAACGCAGGGGTCGAATGAGCAGTTCTTC
few,TRBD2,TRBV2,TRBJ2-1,CASSEAGLAGGRNEQFF,TGTGCCAGCAGTGAGGCTGGACTAGCGGGAGGGCGGAATGAGCAGTTCTTC
-,TRBD2,TRBV5-4,TRBJ2-7,CASSLVVRLAGSEQYF,TGTGCCAGCAGCTTGGTTGTTCGTCTAGCGGGAAGTGAGCAGTACTTC
-,TRBD2,TRBV18,TRBJ2-1,CASSLAGNYYNEQFF,TGTGCCAGCTCACTAGCGGGAAATTACTACAATGAGCAGTTCTTC
-,-,TRBV28,TRBJ1-6,CAGAQGNNSPLHF,TGTGCCGGCGCCCAGGGAAACAATTCACCCCTCCACTTT
many,-,TRBV12-3/TRBV12-4,TRBJ2-1,CASSFGGGSSYNEQFF,TGTGCCAGCTCCTTCGGGGGCGGGAGCTCCTACAATGAGCAGTTCTTC
medium-sized,TRBD1,TRBV18,TRBJ2-7,CASSPPGQGTGEQYF,TGTGCCAGCTCACCACCGGGACAGGGCACGGGCGAGCAGTACTTC
-,-,TRBV9,TRBJ1-1,CASSVNGGLGNTEAFF,TGTGCCAGCAGCGTAAATGGAGGGCTAGGGAACACTGAAGCTTTCTTT
many,-,TRBV19,TRBJ2-3,CASSNLVDTQYF,TGTGCCAGTAGCAATTTGGTAGATACGCAGTATTTT
once,TRBD2,TRBV5-1,TRBJ2-3,CASSGGVERVQDTQYF,TGCGCCAGCAGTGGGGGGGTGGAGCGCGTTCAAGATACGCAGTATTTT
few,-,TRBV20-1,TRBJ2-5,CSASSQGIYQETQYF,TGCAGTGCTAGTAGCCAGGGGATTTACCAAGAGACCCAGTACTTC
few,-,TRBV9,TRBJ2-3,CASSVGTYTDTQYF,TGTGCCAGCAGCGTAGGGACTTACACAGATACGCAGTATTTT
medium-sized,-,TRBV5-1,TRBJ2-7,CASSRTTSYEQYF,TGCGCCAGCAGCCGGACCACCTCCTACGAGCAGTACTTC
few,-,TRBV6-1,TRBJ1-2,CASSAKTTVNYGYTF,TGTGCCAGCAGTGCCAAAACGACAGTCAACTATGGCTACACCTTC
many,TRBD2,TRBV7-9,TRBJ2-7,CASSPAGGGDYEQYF,TGTGCCAGCAGCCCCGCCGGCGGGGGAGACTACGAGCAGTACTTC
-,-,TRBV7-6,TRBJ2-1,CASSLDGTQIYNEQFF,TGTGCCAGCAGCTTAGACGGGACTCAAATCTACAATGAGCAGTTCTTC
-,-,TRBV5-1,TRBJ2-2,CASSRDGSNTGELFF,TGCGCCAGCAGTCGGGACGGATCGAACACCGGGGAGCTGTTTTTT
many,TRBD1,TRBV7-2,TRBJ2-7,CASSRDRGDEQYF,TGTGCCAGCAGCCGGGACAGGGGGGACGAGCAGTACTTC
few,TRBD1,TRBV6-2/TRBV6-3,TRBJ1-2,CASGYSPGQPYTF,TGTGCCAGCGGTTACTCACCGGGACAGCCTTACACCTTC
-,-,TRBV6-4,TRBJ2-6,CASSPEGRSGANVLTF,TGTGCCAGCAGTCCGGAAGGTCGCTCTGGGGCCAACGTCCTGACTTTC
-,TRBD1,TRBV5-6,TRBJ1-5,CASSLGGGVNQPQHF,TGTGCCAGCAGCTTAGGGGGCGGGGTCAATCAGCCCCAGCATTTT
-,-,TRBV5-6,TRBJ1-1,CASSLLLSNTEAFF,TGTGCCAGCAGCCTCCTCTTGTCGAACACTGAAGCTTTCTTT
-,TRBD1,TRBV15,TRBJ2-1,CATSRDGVGTGGATRFF,TGTGCCACCAGCAGAGATGGCGTAGGAACAGGGGGCGCCACGAGGTTCTTC
few,-,TRBV27,TRBJ1-6,CASSLEGLLYNSPLHF,TGTGCCAGCAGTTTAGAGGGGTTACTCTATAATTCACCCCTCCACTTT
-,-,TRBV14,TRBJ2-7,CASSLEAPAEQYF,TGCGCCAGCAGCCTCGAGGCGCCAGCCGAGCAGTACTTC
few,-,TRBV7-9,TRBJ1-2,CASRDAGRGLDYGYTF,TGTGCCAGCAGGGACGCAGGCAGGGGATTGGACTATGGCTACACCTTC
-,TRBD2,TRBV6-1,TRBJ2-1,CASTRLAGGAVGNEHFF,TGTGCCAGCACCCGACTAGCGGGAGGGGCGGTTGGAAATGAGCATTTCTTC
-,-,TRBV6-9,TRBJ2-3,CASSYKGFFADMQYF,TGTGCCAGCAGTTACAAGGGGTTTTTTGCAGATATGCAGTATTTT
few,TRBD2,TRBV12-3/TRBV12-4,TRBJ2-2,CASRGTSRGELFF,TGTGCCAGCAGAGGGACTAGCCGCGGGGAGCTGTTTTTT
-,TRBD2,TRBV7-2,TRBJ2-3,CASSLELAGSRDTQYF,TGTGCCAGCAGCTTAGAATTAGCGGGAAGCAGGGATACGCAGTATTTT
medium-sized,-,TRBV27,TRBJ1-5,CASRRSVRQPQHF,TGTGCCAGCAGGCGAAGCGTGCGGCAGCCCCAGCATTTT
-,-,TRBV6-9,TRBJ1-5,CASSYGVNQPQHF,TGTGCCAGCAGTTACGGGGTTAATCAGCCCCAGCATTTT
-,-,TRBV5-6,TRBJ2-5,CASSLGVVPETQYF,TGTGCCAGCAGCTTGGGGGTGGTTCCGGAGACCCAGTACTTC
many,TRBD1,TRBV27,TRBJ1-5,CASSPGQANQPQHF,TGTGCCAGCAGTCCCGGACAGGCTAATCAGCCCCAGCATTTT